These 3 T cell receptor beta chains came from one sample sequenced in a study of blood T cell repertoires in COVID-19 (dated by TCRdb to about 2020). Preparation of the library involved the immunoSEQ multiplex PCR assay. Sourced from immuneACCESS, this table was stored by TCRdb with only in-frame sequences that have V and J called. A share of the clones is absent; for the studies checked, an unresolved V gene accounts for under half, and the remainder has no known explanation. The sample includes 200,000 to 250,000 clones, with roughly 85% observed a single time. Together, the top ten hold over 2% of the sample. Input material: peripheral blood. These receptors all stem from a woman aged 70-85 years with COVID-19, enrolled during active disease.

The chain combines TRBV15 with TRBJ1-5; D gene ambiguous. The CDR3 runs 14 residues. The germline CDR1 and CDR2 sequences are LNHNV and YYDKDF (reference sequence). V gave up 5 bases and J gave up 6 bases, with 14 bases separating them. The CDR3 protein is CATSLDPGSQPQHF. The CDR3 region has the DNA TGTGCCACCAGCTTAGACCCGGGGAGTCAGCCCCAGCATTTT.

The chain recombines TRBV6-2 or TRBV6-3 with TRBJ1-2; 10 positions agree with TRBD1. V lost 2 bases, J lost 2 bases, and 5 bases stayed unmatched. This CDR3 comprises 16 residues. Germline-derived CDR1 and CDR2 are MNHEY and SVGEGT. CDR3 sequence: CASSYATGGENYGYTF. The CDR3, as DNA: TGTGCCAGCAGTTACGCGACAGGGGGCGAGAACTATGGCTACACCTTC.

The chain links TRBV24-1 to TRBJ2-1; possible D gene TRBD2, 7 bases. V lost 2 bases and J 1 base, leaving 11 bases between the germline ends. Germline values: CDR1 KGHDR, CDR2 SFDVKD. CDR3 length: 16 residues. The CDR3 DNA reads as TGTGCCACCAGTGATTGGGGGGGGGCGTCCTACAATGAGCAGTTCTTC. Encoded protein: CATSDWGGASYNEQFF.